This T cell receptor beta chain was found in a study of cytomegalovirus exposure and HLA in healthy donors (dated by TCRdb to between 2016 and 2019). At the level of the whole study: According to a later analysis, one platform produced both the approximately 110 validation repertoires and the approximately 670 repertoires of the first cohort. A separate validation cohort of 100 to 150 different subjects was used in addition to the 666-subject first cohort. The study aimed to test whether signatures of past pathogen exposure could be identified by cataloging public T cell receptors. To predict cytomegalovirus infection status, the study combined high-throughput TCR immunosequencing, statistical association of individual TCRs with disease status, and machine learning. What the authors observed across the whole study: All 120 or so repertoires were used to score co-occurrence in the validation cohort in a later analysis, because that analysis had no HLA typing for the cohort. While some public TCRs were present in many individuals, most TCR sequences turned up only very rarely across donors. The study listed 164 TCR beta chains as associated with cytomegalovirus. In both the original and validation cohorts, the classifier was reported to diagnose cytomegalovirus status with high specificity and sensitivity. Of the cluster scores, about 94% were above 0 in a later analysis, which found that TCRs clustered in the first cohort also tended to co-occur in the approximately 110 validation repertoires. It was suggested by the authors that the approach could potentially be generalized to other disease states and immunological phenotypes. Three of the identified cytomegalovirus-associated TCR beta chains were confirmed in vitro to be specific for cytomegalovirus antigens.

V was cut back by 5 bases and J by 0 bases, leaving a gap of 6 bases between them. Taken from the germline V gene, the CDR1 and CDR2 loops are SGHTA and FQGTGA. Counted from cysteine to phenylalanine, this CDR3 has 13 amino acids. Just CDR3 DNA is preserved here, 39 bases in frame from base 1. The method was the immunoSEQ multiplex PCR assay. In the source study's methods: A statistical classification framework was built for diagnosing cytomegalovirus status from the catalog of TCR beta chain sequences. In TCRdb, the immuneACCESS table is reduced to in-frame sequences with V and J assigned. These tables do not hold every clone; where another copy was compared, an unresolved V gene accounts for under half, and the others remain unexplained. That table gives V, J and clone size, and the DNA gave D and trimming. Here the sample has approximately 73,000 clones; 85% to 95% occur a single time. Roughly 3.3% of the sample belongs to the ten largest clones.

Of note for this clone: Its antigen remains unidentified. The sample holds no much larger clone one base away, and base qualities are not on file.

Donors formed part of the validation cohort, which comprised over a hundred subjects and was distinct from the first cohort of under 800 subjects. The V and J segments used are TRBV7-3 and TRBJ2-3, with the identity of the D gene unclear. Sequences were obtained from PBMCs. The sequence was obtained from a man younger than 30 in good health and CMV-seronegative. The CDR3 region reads CASSLGSTDTQYF. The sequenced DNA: TGTGCCAGCAGCCTCGGTAGCACAGATACGCAGTATTTT.